Shown below are 24 T cell receptor beta chains from a single sample sequenced in a study of STAT3 mutations in large granular lymphocyte leukemia. Overall study results and limits: Every T-cell large granular lymphocyte leukemia patient had at least one immunodominant TCR beta clonotype.

What these receptors recognize is not known. The table came from immunoSEQ multiplex PCR; TCRdb's copy has only in-frame clones and leaves some out. The sample consists of about 42,000 clones, approximately 78% of them appearing once. Sequenced sample: PBMCs. These receptor sequences come from a human donor with T large granular lymphocyte leukemia. Some clones in this sample may be carry-over from other donors' samples.

This chain joins TRBV6-5 and TRBJ1-5; maybe TRBD1 (5 bases). V was clipped by 6 bases and J by 12 bases, with 15 bases between them. The CDR3 has 12 residues. The germline gives CDR1 MNHEY, CDR2 SVGAGI. The CDR3 spells CASRPPGGVQHF. Written as DNA, the CDR3 is TGTGCCAGCAGGCCCCCTGGAGGGGTCCAGCATTTT.

The chain combines TRBV19 with TRBJ2-1; 10 bases match TRBD2. The CDR3 extends over 15 amino acids. V lost 8 bases, J lost 1 base, and 5 bases stayed unmatched. Germline CDR1 is LNHDA and CDR2 is SQIVND (reference sequence). CDR3: CASSAGGPSYNEQFF. The DNA for the CDR3 is TGTGCCAGTTCAGCGGGGGGGCCTTCCTACAATGAGCAGTTCTTC.

The genes are TRBV5-1 and TRBJ1-3; 8 nucleotides line up with TRBD1. The CDR3 totals 16 residues. The germline V gene encodes CDR1 SGHRS and CDR2 YFSETQ. Losses at the gene ends were 3 bases for V and 0 bases for J; bases not matched to a gene: 5. CDR3 nucleotides: TGCGCCAGCAGCTGGACAGGGACTAGCTCTGGAAACACCATATATTTT. Protein sequence: CASSWTGTSSGNTIYF.

The table lists this clone with a count of one. This sequence joins TRBV4-1 and TRBJ1-2; the D gene is possibly TRBD1 (6 bases). The CDR3 extends over 17 amino acids. V lost 2 bases to trimming and J lost 4 bases, with 20 bases between them. Germline-derived CDR1 and CDR2 are MGHRA and YSYEKL. The chain's CDR3 is CASSQTLTGIRGYGYTF. CDR3 nucleotides: TGCGCCAGCAGCCAAACCCTAACAGGGATCAGAGGCTATGGCTACACCTTC.

The chain combines TRBV4-2 with TRBJ1-2, with TRBD1 identical over 9 bases. The CDR3 is 15 amino acids. Trimming took 3 bases from V and 5 from J; bases not matched to a gene: 7. CDR1 LGHNA and CDR2 YNFKEQ come from the germline V gene. The CDR3, as DNA: TGTGCCAGCAGCCAGGAACAGGGGGCAGGGTATGGCTACACCTTC. It yields the protein CASSQEQGAGYGYTF.

The chain combines TRBV2 with TRBJ1-6; D is unclear. This CDR3 is 12 amino acids long. Trimming removed 3 bases at V and 10 bases at J, with 7 bases between. Per germline, CDR1 SNHLY and CDR2 FYNNEI. CDR3 sequence: CASSDLWSPLHF. The CDR3 DNA is TGTGCCAGCAGTGATTTGTGGTCACCCCTCCACTTT. Using reference TRBV2 and TRBJ1-6 for the parts outside the CDR3, the full variable domain is EPEVTQTPSHQVTQMGQEVILRCVPISNHLYFYWYRQILGQKVEFLVSFYNNEISEKSEIFDDQFSVERPDGSNFTLKIRSTKLEDSAMYFCASSDLWSPLHFGNGTRLTVT.

The V and J genes are TRBV7-9 and TRBJ2-1, with a tentative D call TRBD1 (6 bases). The germline V gene has CDR1 SEHNR and CDR2 FQNEAQ (reference sequence). This CDR3 is built from 12 residues. V was shortened by 5 bases and J by 10 bases, with 12 bases between the two germline ends. CDR3 nucleotide sequence: TGTGCCAGCAGCCGGACAGTAATCGAGCAGTTCTTC. It is translated as CASSRTVIEQFF.

The rearrangement joins TRBV27 to TRBJ2-7; D remains unclear. Trimming removed 6 bases at V and 7 bases at J, with 16 bases between. This CDR3 has 13 residues. CDR1 is MNHEY, CDR2 SMNVEV, per germline (reference sequence). CDR3 nucleotides: TGTGCCAGCAGAATGGATATACTACGGGAGCAGTACTTC. It is translated as CASRMDILREQYF.

The genes are TRBV6-6 and TRBJ1-5; D is possibly TRBD1 (6 bases). V was clipped by 8 bases and J by 5 bases, with 13 bases between them. This CDR3 spans 13 amino acids. In germline, CDR1 is MNHNY, CDR2 SVGAGI (reference sequence). This chain's CDR3 is CASCDQGYQPQHF. In nucleotides, the CDR3 is TGTGCCAGCTGTGACCAGGGGTATCAGCCCCAGCATTTT.

The genes are TRBV5-1 and TRBJ2-7; D remains ambiguous. In germline, CDR1 is SGHRS, CDR2 YFSETQ. Trimming shortened V by 0 bases and J by 3 bases, and 10 bases separated the two germline ends. This CDR3 region has 14 residues. This CDR3 is CASSLVSEYYEQYF. Written as DNA, the CDR3 is TGCGCCAGCAGCTTGGTTTCAGAATACTACGAGCAGTACTTC.

This clone was counted a few times. The gene calls are TRBV7-9 and TRBJ2-2; D gene ambiguous. Germline CDR1 is SEHNR and CDR2 is FQNEAQ (reference sequence). This CDR3 has 15 residues. V lost 5 bases and J lost 5, with 15 bases in between. DNA of the CDR3: TGTGCCAGCAGCCGATCCAGAAAGCTGACCGGGGAGCTGTTTTTT. This encodes CASSRSRKLTGELFF.

The V gene is TRBV7-9, the J gene TRBJ1-6; 7 bases align to TRBD1. Germline V lookup: CDR1 SEHNR, CDR2 FQNEAQ (reference sequence). CDR3 length equals 14 residues. V dropped 5 bases and J dropped 13; count of bases not matched to a gene: 11. In DNA form, the CDR3 reads TGTGCCAGCAGCCATGGACAGGTCCTCGCTCCCCTCCACTTT. Translating gives CASSHGQVLAPLHF.

This rearrangement joins TRBV5-1 to TRBJ2-2; no clear D gene. The CDR3 consists of 15 residues. The germline CDR1 and CDR2 sequences are SGHRS and YFSETQ. The V end lost 2 bases, the J end lost 1 base, and 9 bases lay between the germline ends. CDR3 sequence reads: CASSFPPGNTGELFF. The CDR3 bases are TGCGCCAGCAGCTTCCCCCCAGGGAACACCGGGGAGCTGTTTTTT.

V usage is TRBV27 and J usage is TRBJ1-4; 7 bases are a match to TRBD1. This CDR3 comprises 16 residues. Germline loops: CDR1 MNHEY, CDR2 SMNVEV (reference sequence). The trim removed 6 bases at V and 8 bases at J, leaving 15 bases unmatched. CDR3 amino acids: CASSLGQAPAGEKLFF. CDR3 DNA: TGTGCCAGCAGCCTCGGACAGGCCCCGGCCGGCGAAAAACTGTTTTTT.

The chain couples TRBV2 to TRBJ1-4, with 8 positions matching TRBD1. The germline gives CDR1 SNHLY, CDR2 FYNNEI. V was clipped by 6 bases and J by 12 bases; unmatched bases: 12. This CDR3 is built from 14 residues. CDR3 sequence: CASRQGQATGELFF. CDR3 in DNA: TGTGCCAGCAGACAGGGACAGGCCACGGGGGAACTGTTTTTT.

The rearrangement uses TRBV5-6 and TRBJ2-3, with 12 bases fitting TRBD2. The ends lost 4 bases at V and 3 bases at J; junction bases unmatched: 6. The CDR3 has 16 residues. CDR1 and CDR2 (germline): SGHDT, YYEEEE. CDR3 DNA sequence: TGTGCCAGCAGCCTCAAGACTAGCGGGGGTACAGATACGCAGTATTTT. This encodes CASSLKTSGGTDTQYF.

CDR3 sequence reads: CASSPGTSYEQYF. The CDR3 region has the DNA TGTGCCAGCAGCCCGGGGACTAGTTACGAGCAGTACTTC. The genes are TRBV9 and TRBJ2-7, with TRBD2 matching 8 bases. V shed 4 bases, J shed 4 bases, and the junction held 4 bases outside the gene matches. The CDR3 contains 13 residues. Per the germline V gene, CDR1 is SGDLS and CDR2 is YYNGEE.

The chain is built from TRBV10-3 and TRBJ2-7; 7 bases map to TRBD1. Germline lookup yields CDR1 ENHRY and CDR2 SYGVKD. V was clipped by 6 bases and J by 4 bases; unmatched bases: 6. The CDR3 consists of 13 residues. CDR3 sequence: CAISEQGPYEQYF. CDR3 in DNA: TGTGCCATCAGCGAACAGGGGCCGTACGAGCAGTACTTC.

This clone has only a few counts. The V call is TRBV7-2, the J call TRBJ2-2; TRBD2 aligns across 9 bases. The V gene's germline CDR1 is SGHTA and CDR2 FQGNSA. V gave up 1 base and J gave up 5 bases; unmatched junction bases: 14. This CDR3 comprises 19 residues. The DNA for the CDR3 is TGTGCCAGCAGCTTAGTAGTTCGGTTGCCTAGCGGGATAACCGGGGAGCTGTTTTTT. Encoded protein: CASSLVVRLPSGITGELFF.

This chain uses TRBV5-1 with TRBJ1-6; 10 bases line up with TRBD1. This CDR3 region has 18 residues. V trimming: 4 bases; J trimming: 8 bases; junction bases outside the gene matches: 15. Germline V gene data show CDR1 as SGHRS and CDR2 as YFSETQ. DNA for the CDR3: TGCGCCAGCAGCCGACGACAGGGGGCCGAATTTGGGGATTCACCCCTCCACTTT. It specifies CASSRRQGAEFGDSPLHF.

DNA of the CDR3: TGTGCCAGCATGGGTCCGGGCGCCGGGGAGCTGTTTTTT. Protein product: CASMGPGAGELFF. This rearrangement joins TRBV28 to TRBJ2-2; D is ambiguous. Germline CDR1 is MDHEN and CDR2 is SYDVKM. The CDR3 runs to 13 residues. V lost 7 bases, J lost 6 bases, and 12 bases lay in between.

The V gene is TRBV27, the J gene TRBJ2-2, with 10 bases matching TRBD2. This CDR3 is built from 15 residues. Germline assignment: CDR1 MNHEY and CDR2 SMNVEV (reference sequence). Losses at the gene ends were 6 bases for V and 5 bases for J; bases not matched to a gene: 6. CDR3 DNA: TGTGCCAGCAGCGCAGCGGGGGGGTTGACCGGGGAGCTGTTTTTT. Translated, it gives CASSAAGGLTGELFF.

The chain carries TRBV29-1 and TRBJ2-5, with 8 nucleotides matching TRBD2. The V and J ends lost 1 base and 0 bases, in that order; junction bases with no gene match: 13. In germline, CDR1 is SQVTM, CDR2 ANQGSEA. The CDR3 has 18 residues. This chain's CDR3 is CSVEGRAGGFLYQETQYF. CDR3 nucleotides: TGCAGCGTTGAAGGACGCGCGGGGGGTTTTTTGTACCAAGAGACCCAGTACTTC.

J is TRBJ1-1 and V is TRBV9; no definite D call. Germline CDR1 and CDR2: SGDLS and YYNGEE. The CDR3 runs to 14 residues. Trimming pared 3 bases from V and 1 base from J, leaving 10 bases between. This CDR3 is CASSAHNPNTEAFF. CDR3 DNA: TGTGCCAGCAGCGCGCACAATCCGAACACTGAAGCTTTCTTT.